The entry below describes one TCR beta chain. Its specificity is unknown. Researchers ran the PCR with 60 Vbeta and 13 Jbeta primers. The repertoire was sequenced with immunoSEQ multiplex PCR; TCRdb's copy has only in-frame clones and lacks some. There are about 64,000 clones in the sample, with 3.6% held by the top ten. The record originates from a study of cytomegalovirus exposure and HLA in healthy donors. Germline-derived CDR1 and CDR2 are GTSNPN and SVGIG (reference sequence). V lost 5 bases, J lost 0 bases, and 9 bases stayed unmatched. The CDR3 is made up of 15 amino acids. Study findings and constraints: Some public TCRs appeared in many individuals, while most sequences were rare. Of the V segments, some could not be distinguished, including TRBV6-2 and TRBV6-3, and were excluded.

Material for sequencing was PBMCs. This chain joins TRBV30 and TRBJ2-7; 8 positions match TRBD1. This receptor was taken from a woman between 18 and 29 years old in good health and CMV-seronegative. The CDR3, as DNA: TGTGCCTGGCGCCCTCGGGGGACAGGCTCCTACGAGCAGTACTTC. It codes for CAWRPRGTGSYEQYF.